The 30 T cell receptor beta chains below all came from one sample that was sequenced in a study of OX40 agonist ivuxolimab in advanced cancers. Generated by immunoSEQ multiplex PCR, the TCRdb table keeps only in-frame clones and is missing some. The sample carries about 95,000 clones, roughly 84% recorded once. Source: CD4+ or CD8+ T cells sorted from blood, taken in a trial of the OX40 agonist ivuxolimab. These receptors were taken from an adult with an advanced solid tumor such as melanoma, head and neck, liver or kidney cancer.

The rearrangement links TRBV30 to TRBJ2-4, with D maybe TRBD2 (6 bases). This CDR3 has 16 amino acids. Germline CDR1 and CDR2: GTSNPN and SVGIG (reference sequence). The germline V and J ends were trimmed by 4 bases and 2 bases, with 18 bases remaining between them. CDR3 nucleotides: TGTGCCTGGACATACCCCGCGGGGATTTCCAAAAACATTCAGTACTTC. Translated: CAWTYPAGISKNIQYF.

The gene calls are TRBV18 and TRBJ2-3; D is ambiguous. The CDR3 length is 16 residues. Trimming left V 2 bases short and J 3 bases short, with 15 bases between. Germline CDR1 reads KGHSH; CDR2 reads LQKENI. CDR3 amino acids: CASSPEGASGTDTQYF. CDR3 DNA sequence: TGTGCCAGCTCACCAGAAGGAGCTTCTGGTACAGATACGCAGTATTTT.

The chain employs TRBV23-1 and TRBJ1-3; D is undetermined. TRBV23-1 is an ORF, with its function uncertain. The ends were cut back, 10 bases at V and 0 bases at J, with 13 bases in the middle. The CDR3 is made up of 14 amino acids. The CDR3 spells CATSNSHSGNTIYF. The CDR3, as DNA: TGCGCCACATCGAACAGCCACTCTGGAAACACCATATATTTT.

The chain combines TRBV11-2 with TRBJ2-7; 9 nucleotides match TRBD1. V lost 2 bases and J lost 3; bases outside the gene matches: 5. Germline assignment: CDR1 SGHAT and CDR2 FQNNGV. The CDR3 extends over 15 amino acids. DNA for the CDR3: TGTGCCAGCAGCTTAATTGGGACAGGGCACTACGAGCAGTACTTC. It specifies CASSLIGTGHYEQYF.

The chain employs TRBV9 and TRBJ2-1; D is undetermined. This CDR3 contains 15 residues. V lost 1 base to trimming and J lost 0 bases, with 8 bases between them. Germline V CDR1 and CDR2: SGDLS, YYNGEE. CDR3 sequence (DNA): TGTGCCAGCAGCGTATTAGACTTCTCCTACAATGAGCAGTTCTTC. It encodes CASSVLDFSYNEQFF. Using reference TRBV9 and TRBJ2-1 for the parts outside the CDR3, the full variable domain is DSGVTQTPKHLITATGQRVTLRCSPRSGDLSVYWYQQSLDQGLQFLIQYYNGEERAKGNILERFSAQQFPDLHSELNLSSLELGDSALYFCASSVLDFSYNEQFFGPGTRLTVL.

This chain connects TRBV13 to TRBJ2-7, with unresolved D. There are 12 residues in the CDR3. With 5 bases removed from V and 4 bases from J, the gap between germline ends came to 9 bases. Germline V gives CDR1 PRHDT, CDR2 FYEKMQ (reference sequence). CDR3 nucleotide sequence: TGTGCCAGCAGCCGTACATCATACGAGCAGTACTTC. It yields the protein CASSRTSYEQYF.

This chain joins TRBV28 and TRBJ1-4; no clear D gene. V was shortened by 2 bases and J by 6 bases, with 7 bases between the two germline ends. This CDR3 spans 13 amino acids. Germline lookup yields CDR1 MDHEN and CDR2 SYDVKM. The CDR3 DNA reads as TGTGCCAGCAGTTTAGGGGAGCATGAAAAACTGTTTTTT. It translates to CASSLGEHEKLFF.

The CDR3 reads CASSPKAKNIQYF. The CDR3 DNA follows: TGTGCCAGCAGCCCTAAGGCCAAAAACATTCAGTACTTC. The rearrangement uses TRBV7-2 and TRBJ2-4, with D uncertain. Germline V gene data show CDR1 as SGHTA and CDR2 as FQGNSA. The V end lost 5 bases, the J end lost 1 base, and 6 bases lay between the germline ends. The CDR3 extends over 13 amino acids.

V usage is TRBV5-1 and J usage is TRBJ1-4; D gene uncertain. The CDR3 consists of 16 residues. The V gene lost 1 base and the J gene lost 5 bases, with 15 bases spanning the gap. Germline assignment: CDR1 SGHRS and CDR2 YFSETQ. The CDR3 nucleotides read TGCGCCAGCAGCTTGCTTCCGGACGGCCAGAATGAAAAACTGTTTTTT. Translating gives CASSLLPDGQNEKLFF.

The chain couples TRBV20-1 to TRBJ2-7; D may be TRBD1 (6 bases). CDR3 length: 11 amino acids. Germline V gene sequence: CDR1 DFQATT, CDR2 SNEGSKA (reference sequence). V lost 3 bases to trimming and J lost 3 bases, with 6 bases between them. The CDR3 reads CSASRGYEQYF. DNA for the CDR3: TGCAGTGCTAGCAGGGGCTACGAGCAGTACTTC.

The CDR3 sequence: CASSLYRVNTEAFF. CDR3 bases: TGTGCCAGCAGTTTATACAGGGTGAACACTGAAGCTTTCTTT. V and J are TRBV6-5 and TRBJ1-1; D may be TRBD1 (6 bases). Germline-derived CDR1 and CDR2 are MNHEY and SVGAGI. The V gene lost 4 bases and the J gene lost 0 bases, with 9 bases spanning the gap. This CDR3 spans 14 amino acids.

V gene TRBV27 combines with J gene TRBJ2-7, with a tentative D call TRBD1 (5 bases). V was clipped by 5 bases and J by 5 bases, with 13 bases between them. This CDR3 is built from 13 residues. The germline gives CDR1 MNHEY, CDR2 SMNVEV (reference sequence). CDR3 loop: CASSDSGHDEQYF. The CDR3 bases are TGTGCCAGCAGTGACAGTGGGCATGACGAGCAGTACTTC.

This clone occurred once. The chain has TRBV5-1 and TRBJ2-1; tentative D call: TRBD1 (5 bases). CDR1 and CDR2 from the germline V gene are SGHRS and YFSETQ. The CDR3 contains 12 residues. V lost 5 bases to trimming and J lost 5 bases, with 8 bases between them. CDR3 loop: CASRTDHNEQFF. In nucleotides, the CDR3 is TGCGCCAGCAGGACAGACCACAATGAGCAGTTCTTC.

The chain has TRBV18 and TRBJ2-5, with D unresolved. The last part of the DNA fits TRBJ2-7 better; the J call may be wrong. Germline CDR1 and CDR2: KGHSH and LQKENI. This CDR3 region has 11 residues. CDR3 sequence: CASSSSYEQYF. The CDR3, as DNA: TGTGCCAGCTCGAGCTCCTACGAGCAGTACTTC.

The V call is TRBV7-8, the J call TRBJ1-3; 7 bases agree with TRBD1. Germline CDR1 is SGHVS and CDR2 is FQNEAQ. The J segment lost 0 bases and the V segment lost 4 bases, leaving 3 bases of the junction unmatched. This CDR3 is built from 15 residues. CDR3 coding DNA: TGTGCCAGCAGCTGGGACAGAAGCTCTGGAAACACCATATATTTT. Translation gives CASSWDRSSGNTIYF.

The chain joins TRBV11-3 to TRBJ2-1; D is uncertain. Germline values: CDR1 SGHNT, CDR2 YENEEA. The CDR3 runs to 11 residues. Trimming left V 5 bases short and J 5 bases short, with 4 bases between. The CDR3 loop is CASSPDNEQFF. The CDR3 coding sequence is TGTGCCAGCAGCCCCGACAATGAGCAGTTCTTC.

The chain employs TRBV4-1 and TRBJ2-5, with TRBD2 matching 7 bases. After removal of 3 bases from V and 2 bases from J, the junction contained 21 bases not matched to a gene. Germline V gene sequence: CDR1 MGHRA, CDR2 YSYEKL. This CDR3 has 20 amino acids. CDR3 protein: CASSQGWYQRPSGRQETQYF. Written as DNA, the CDR3 is TGCGCCAGCAGCCAGGGATGGTACCAAAGGCCTAGCGGACGTCAAGAGACCCAGTACTTC.

The rearrangement links TRBV5-1 to TRBJ2-7, with D possibly being TRBD1 or TRBD2 (5 bases each). V was trimmed by 4 bases and J by 5 bases, leaving 10 bases between them. The germline gives CDR1 SGHRS, CDR2 YFSETQ. CDR3 length: 12 amino acids. CDR3 residues: CASSGDGNEQYF. The CDR3 DNA follows: TGCGCCAGCAGCGGGGACGGGAACGAGCAGTACTTC.

The CDR3 region has the DNA TGTGCCAGCAGCCCGGCCGGGACAGTTAACACTGAAGCTTTCTTT. Translation: CASSPAGTVNTEAFF. The chain couples TRBV28 to TRBJ1-1, with 7 bases fitting TRBD1. Trimming at V came to 6 bases and at J to 2 bases, leaving 9 bases not matched to a gene. CDR3 length: 15 residues. Per the germline V gene, CDR1 is MDHEN and CDR2 is SYDVKM.

This chain joins TRBV7-2 and TRBJ2-4; D is possibly TRBD1 (5 bases). CDR3 length: 14 residues. CDR1 is SGHTA, CDR2 FQGNSA, per germline. Trimming shortened V by 1 base and J by 8 bases, and 12 bases separated the two germline ends. Written as DNA, the CDR3 is TGTGCCAGCAGCTTAGAAGGCAGGGCGGACATTCAGTACTTC. The encoded protein is CASSLEGRADIQYF.

The chain is built from TRBV7-2 and TRBJ2-1; D is perhaps TRBD2 (6 bases). Trimming pared 4 bases from V and 6 bases from J, leaving 13 bases between. Germline V lookup: CDR1 SGHTA, CDR2 FQGNSA. This CDR3 contains 14 residues. The CDR3 spells CASSSRRGTNEQFF. As DNA, the CDR3 is TGTGCCAGCAGCTCTAGACGGGGGACCAATGAGCAGTTCTTC.

The gene calls are TRBV2 and TRBJ2-5; D is undetermined. The J call may be wrong; the DNA end is better matched by TRBJ2-7. Germline CDR1 reads SNHLY; CDR2 reads FYNNEI. The CDR3 length is 13 residues. Here the CDR3 reads CASVVFPLYEQYF. The DNA for the CDR3 is TGTGCCAGTGTAGTTTTTCCCCTCTACGAGCAGTACTTC.

The V call is TRBV7-3, the J call TRBJ2-7; 9 bases are a match to TRBD1. Looked up from germline, CDR1 is SGHTA and CDR2 is FQGTGA. V dropped 5 bases and J dropped 1; count of bases not matched to a gene: 3. This CDR3 region has 14 residues. The CDR3 sequence: CASSRGTGSYEQYF. In nucleotides, the CDR3 is TGTGCCAGCAGCCGGGGGACAGGGTCCTACGAGCAGTACTTC.

This clone has only one observation. The chain couples TRBV4-1 to TRBJ2-5; TRBD1 matches at 9 bases. CDR1 and CDR2 (germline): MGHRA, YSYEKL. V gave up 0 bases and J gave up 5 bases; unmatched junction bases: 4. The CDR3 covers 15 residues. The CDR3 region is CASSQEGTGYETQYF. The CDR3 DNA follows: TGCGCCAGCAGCCAAGAGGGGACAGGGTACGAGACCCAGTACTTC.

The chain uses TRBV30 and TRBJ2-7; D is possibly TRBD2 (6 bases). Trimming left V 3 bases short and J 4 bases short, with 16 bases between. This CDR3 is 14 amino acids long. Germline assignment: CDR1 GTSNPN and CDR2 SVGIG (reference sequence). The CDR3 nucleotides read TGTGCCTGGAGCCTCGAACGGGGGTTTTACGAGCAGTACTTC. Protein product: CAWSLERGFYEQYF.

This chain joins TRBV7-5 and TRBJ1-4; TRBD1 is the table's D call and was not checked against the DNA. TRBV7-5 is termed a pseudogene. The CDR3 is 19 residues long. The CDR3 reads CARSLVLEKGISVNEKLFF. CDR3 DNA: TGTGCCAGAAGCTTAGTGTTAGAAAAGGGGATCTCTGTTAATGAAAAACTGTTTTTT.

The genes are TRBV19 and TRBJ1-1, with TRBD1 as a possible D gene (6 bases). This CDR3 region has 17 residues. Trimming removed 3 bases from V and 1 base from J, with 18 bases in between. CDR1 LNHDA and CDR2 SQIVND come from the germline V gene (reference sequence). Written as DNA, the CDR3 is TGTGCCAGTAGTATGGCGGTCAGGGGACGAGCGAACACTGAAGCTTTCTTT. Translation: CASSMAVRGRANTEAFF.

This chain joins TRBV19 and TRBJ2-7; 8 positions match TRBD2. The CDR3 consists of 13 residues. V shed 9 bases, J shed 2 bases, and the junction held 6 bases outside the gene matches. CDR1 is LNHDA, CDR2 SQIVND, per germline (reference sequence). CDR3 nucleotides: TGTGCCAGCTCCCGGGGGGGGGCCTACGAGCAGTACTTC. Amino acid sequence: CASSRGGAYEQYF.

The chain recombines TRBV27 with TRBJ2-7, with 7 bases fitting TRBD2. The CDR3 contains 13 residues. The germline gives CDR1 MNHEY, CDR2 SMNVEV (reference sequence). V was clipped by 3 bases and J by 5 bases; unmatched bases: 4. The CDR3: CASSLGGSNEQYF. Here the CDR3 DNA reads TGTGCCAGCAGTTTGGGCGGGAGCAACGAGCAGTACTTC.

V gene TRBV4-1 combines with J gene TRBJ2-1, with 9 bases aligning to TRBD2. Germline V gene data show CDR1 as MGHRA and CDR2 as YSYEKL. CDR3 length equals 15 residues. V was clipped by 6 bases and J by 3 bases; unmatched bases: 6. CDR3 sequence reads: CASRTLTSGYNEQFF. As DNA, the CDR3 is TGCGCCAGCAGGACGTTGACTAGCGGCTACAATGAGCAGTTCTTC.